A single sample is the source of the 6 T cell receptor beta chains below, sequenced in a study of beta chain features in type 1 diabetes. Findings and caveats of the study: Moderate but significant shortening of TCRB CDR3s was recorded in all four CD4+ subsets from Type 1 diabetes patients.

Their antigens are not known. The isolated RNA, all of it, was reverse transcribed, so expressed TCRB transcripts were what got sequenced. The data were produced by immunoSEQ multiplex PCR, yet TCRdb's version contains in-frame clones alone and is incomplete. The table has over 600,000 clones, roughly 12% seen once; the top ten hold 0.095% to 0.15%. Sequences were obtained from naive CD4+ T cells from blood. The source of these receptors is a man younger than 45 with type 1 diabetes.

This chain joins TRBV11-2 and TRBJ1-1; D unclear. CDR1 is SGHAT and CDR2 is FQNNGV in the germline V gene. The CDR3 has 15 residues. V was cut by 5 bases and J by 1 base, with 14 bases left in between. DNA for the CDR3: TGTGCCAGCAGCGGACGACAATTCCCGAACACTGAAGCTTTCTTT. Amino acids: CASSGRQFPNTEAFF.

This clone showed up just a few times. The CDR3 bases are TGTGCCAGCAGCCAACTCGGGCGGGAGGGACAGGAGCAGTTCTTC. Its protein is CASSQLGREGQEQFF. J is TRBJ2-1 and V is TRBV14; 9 bases are a match to TRBD2. The CDR3 sequence is 15 residues long. Germline CDR1 reads SGHDN; CDR2 reads FVKESK. The V and J ends lost 2 bases and 10 bases, in that order; junction bases with no gene match: 9. The whole variable domain, remainder taken from reference TRBV14 and TRBJ2-1, is EAGVTQFPSHSVIEKGQTVTLRCDPISGHDNLYWYRRVMGKEIKFLLHFVKESKQDESGMPNNRFLAERTGGTYSTLKVQPAELEDSGVYFCASSQLGREGQEQFFGPGTRLTVL.

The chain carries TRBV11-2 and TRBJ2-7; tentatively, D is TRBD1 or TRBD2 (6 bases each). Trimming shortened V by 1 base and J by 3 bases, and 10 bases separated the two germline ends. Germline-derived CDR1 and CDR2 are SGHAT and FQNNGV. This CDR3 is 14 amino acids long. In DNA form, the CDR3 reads TGTGCCAGCAGCTTAGCGGGGGCCTACTACGAGCAGTACTTC. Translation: CASSLAGAYYEQYF.

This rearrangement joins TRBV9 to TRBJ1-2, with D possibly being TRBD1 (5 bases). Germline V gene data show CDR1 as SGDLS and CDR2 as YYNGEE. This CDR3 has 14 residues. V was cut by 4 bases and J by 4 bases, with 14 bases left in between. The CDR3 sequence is CASSPSTGVYGYTF. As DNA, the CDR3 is TGTGCCAGCAGCCCGAGCACAGGCGTCTATGGCTACACCTTC.

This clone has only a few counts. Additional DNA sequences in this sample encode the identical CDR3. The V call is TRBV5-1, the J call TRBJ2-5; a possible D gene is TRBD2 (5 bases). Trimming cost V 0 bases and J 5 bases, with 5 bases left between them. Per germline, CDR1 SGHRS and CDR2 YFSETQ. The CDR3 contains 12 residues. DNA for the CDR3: TGCGCCAGCAGCTTGGCGGGGGAGACCCAGTACTTC. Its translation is CASSLAGETQYF.

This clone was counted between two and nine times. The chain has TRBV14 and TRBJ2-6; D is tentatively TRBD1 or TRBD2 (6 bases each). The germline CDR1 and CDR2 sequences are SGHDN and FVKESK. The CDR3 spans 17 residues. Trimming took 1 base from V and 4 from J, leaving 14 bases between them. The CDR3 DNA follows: TGTGCCAGCAGCCAAGTAACGGGGGCGCGCGGGGCCAACGTCCTGACTTTC. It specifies CASSQVTGARGANVLTF.